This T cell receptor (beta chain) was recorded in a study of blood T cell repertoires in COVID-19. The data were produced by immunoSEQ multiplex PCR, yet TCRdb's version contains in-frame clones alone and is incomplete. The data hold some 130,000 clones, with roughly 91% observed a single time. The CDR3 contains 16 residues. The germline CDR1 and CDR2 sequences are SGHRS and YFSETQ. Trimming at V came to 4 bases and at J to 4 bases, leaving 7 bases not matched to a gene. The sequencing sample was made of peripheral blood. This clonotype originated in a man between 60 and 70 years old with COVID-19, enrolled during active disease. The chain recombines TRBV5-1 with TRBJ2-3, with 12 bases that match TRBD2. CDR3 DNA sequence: TGCGCCAGCAGCCCCCCACTAGCGGGGGGCCCAGATACGCAGTATTTT. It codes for CASSPPLAGGPDTQYF.